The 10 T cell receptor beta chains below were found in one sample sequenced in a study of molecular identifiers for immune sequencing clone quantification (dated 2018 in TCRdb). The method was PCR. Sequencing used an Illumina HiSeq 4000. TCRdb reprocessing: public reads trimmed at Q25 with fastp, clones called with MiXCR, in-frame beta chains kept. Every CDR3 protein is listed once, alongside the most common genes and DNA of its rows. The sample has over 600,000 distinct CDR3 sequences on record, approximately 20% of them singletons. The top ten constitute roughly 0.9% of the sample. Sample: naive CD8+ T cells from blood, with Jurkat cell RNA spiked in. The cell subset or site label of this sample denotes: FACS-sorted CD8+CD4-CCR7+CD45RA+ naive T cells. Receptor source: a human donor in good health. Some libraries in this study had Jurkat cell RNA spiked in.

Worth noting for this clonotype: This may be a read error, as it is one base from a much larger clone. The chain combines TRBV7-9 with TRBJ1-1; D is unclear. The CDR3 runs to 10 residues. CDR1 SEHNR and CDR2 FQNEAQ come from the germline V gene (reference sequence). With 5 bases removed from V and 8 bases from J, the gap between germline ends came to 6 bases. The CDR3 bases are TGTGCCAGCAGCCTCCAGGAAGCTTTCTTT. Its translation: CASSLQEAFF.

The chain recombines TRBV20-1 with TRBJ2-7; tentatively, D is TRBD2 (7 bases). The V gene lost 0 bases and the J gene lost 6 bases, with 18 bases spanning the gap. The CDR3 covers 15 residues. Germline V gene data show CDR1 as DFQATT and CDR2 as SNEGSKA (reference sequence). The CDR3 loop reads CSARDPYRGGGEQYF. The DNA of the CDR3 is TGCAGTGCTAGAGATCCTTATAGGGGGGGGGGCGAGCAGTACTTC.

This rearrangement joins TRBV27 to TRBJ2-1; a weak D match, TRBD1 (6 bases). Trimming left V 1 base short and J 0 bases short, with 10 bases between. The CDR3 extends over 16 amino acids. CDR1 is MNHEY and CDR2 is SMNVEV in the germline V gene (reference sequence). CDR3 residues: CASSLYQGSSYNEQFF. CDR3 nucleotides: TGTGCCAGCAGTTTATATCAGGGGAGCTCCTACAATGAGCAGTTCTTC.

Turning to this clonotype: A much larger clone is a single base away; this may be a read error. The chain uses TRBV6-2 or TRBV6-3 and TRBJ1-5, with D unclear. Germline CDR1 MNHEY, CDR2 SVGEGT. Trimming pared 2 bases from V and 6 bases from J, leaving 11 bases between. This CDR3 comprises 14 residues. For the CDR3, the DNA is TGTGCCAGCAGTTACAACGAGGGTACTCAGCCCCAGCATTTT. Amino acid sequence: CASSYNEGTQPQHF.

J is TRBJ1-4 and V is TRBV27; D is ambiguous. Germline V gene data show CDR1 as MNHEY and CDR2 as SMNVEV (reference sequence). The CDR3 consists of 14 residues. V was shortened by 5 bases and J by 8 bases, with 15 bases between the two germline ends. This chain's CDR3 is CASSNRGSWEKLFF. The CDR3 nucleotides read TGTGCCAGCAGTAACCGGGGTTCCTGGGAAAAACTGTTTTTT.

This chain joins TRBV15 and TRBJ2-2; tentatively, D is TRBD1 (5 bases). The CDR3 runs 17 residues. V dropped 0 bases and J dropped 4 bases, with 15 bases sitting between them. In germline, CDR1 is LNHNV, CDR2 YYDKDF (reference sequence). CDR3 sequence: CATSRDIGQGSTGELFF. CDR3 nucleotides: TGTGCCACCAGCAGAGATATTGGGCAGGGAAGCACCGGGGAGCTGTTTTTT.

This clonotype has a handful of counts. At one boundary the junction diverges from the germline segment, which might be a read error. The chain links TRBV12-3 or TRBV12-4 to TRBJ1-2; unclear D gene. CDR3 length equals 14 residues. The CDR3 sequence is CASSPGGPHYGCTF. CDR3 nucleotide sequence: TGTGCCAGCAGTCCCGGCGGTCCCCACTATGGCTGCACCTTC.

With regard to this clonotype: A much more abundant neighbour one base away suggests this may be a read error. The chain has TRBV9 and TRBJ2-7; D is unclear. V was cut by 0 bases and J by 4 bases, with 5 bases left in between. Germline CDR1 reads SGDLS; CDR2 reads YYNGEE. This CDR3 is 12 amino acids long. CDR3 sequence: CASSVADYEQYF. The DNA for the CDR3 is TGTGCCAGCAGCGTAGCCGATTACGAGCAGTACTTC.

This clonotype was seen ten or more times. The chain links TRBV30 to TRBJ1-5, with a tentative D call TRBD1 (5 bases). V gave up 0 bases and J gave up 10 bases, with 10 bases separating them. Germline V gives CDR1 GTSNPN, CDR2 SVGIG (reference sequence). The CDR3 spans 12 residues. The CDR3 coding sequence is TGTGCCTGGAGTGTACTTGGGGGTCCCCAGCATTTT. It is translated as CAWSVLGGPQHF.

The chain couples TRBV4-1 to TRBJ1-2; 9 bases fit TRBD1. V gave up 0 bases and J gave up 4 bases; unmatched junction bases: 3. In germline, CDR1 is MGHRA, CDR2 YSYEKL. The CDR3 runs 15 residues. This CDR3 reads CASSQDAQGAYGYTF. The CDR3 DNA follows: TGCGCCAGCAGCCAAGATGCACAGGGGGCCTATGGCTACACCTTC.